This T cell receptor beta chain was obtained from a study of beta chain features in type 1 diabetes. J was trimmed by 2 bases and V by 0 bases; bases with no gene match: 2. CDR1 is SGHRS, CDR2 YFSETQ, per germline. The CDR3 has 16 amino acids. The authors reverse transcribed all of the isolated RNA, so sequencing captured expressed TCRB transcripts. Here immunoSEQ multiplex PCR was the method, and the copy in TCRdb shows in-frame clones only, minus some. This sample has around 300,000 clones, with around 15% found just once. This clone was detected ten times or more. The same CDR3 also results from other DNA sequences found in this sample.

Sequenced material: central memory CD4+ T cells from blood. The TCR comes from a man between 25 and 39 years old in good health. The chain carries TRBV5-1 and TRBJ2-6; 7 bases are shared with TRBD1. As DNA, the CDR3 is TGCGCCAGCAGCTTGGGCCAGGGGGCTGGGGCCAACGTCCTGACTTTC. Its translation: CASSLGQGAGANVLTF.